These 23 T cell receptor beta chains were sequenced from one sample in a study of T-cell reconstitution after alpha-beta-depleted transplantation in children. Preparing the TCRbeta library involved the use of unique molecular identifiers. MiXCR, run by TCRdb on the PCR reads, gives a single entry per CDR3 protein. There are a few hundred thousand distinct CDR3 sequences in the sample; 10% to 15% occur only once, and around 4% lies in the top ten. Sample: PBMCs, taken from the stem cell graft. The receptors stem from a human donor who donated a stem cell graft to a child with Fanconi anemia.

This clonotype was seen many times. The CDR3 DNA is TGTGCCAGCAGGGGGCTAGCGGAAAACAATGAGCAGTTCTTC. Translation gives CASRGLAENNEQFF. The chain couples TRBV27 to TRBJ2-1, with 7 bases lining up with TRBD2. The CDR3 has 14 residues. V shed 6 bases, J shed 5 bases, and the junction held 7 bases outside the gene matches. The germline CDR1 and CDR2 sequences are MNHEY and SMNVEV (reference sequence).

This clonotype came up a few times. The chain has TRBV20-1 and TRBJ2-5, with D tentatively TRBD1 (5 bases). Germline CDR1 DFQATT, CDR2 SNEGSKA (reference sequence). V was cut by 1 base and J by 2 bases, with 17 bases left in between. This CDR3 spans 16 amino acids. The CDR3 protein is CSARGTGAPGQETQYF. The CDR3 DNA reads TGCAGTGCTAGAGGTACAGGAGCCCCTGGACAAGAGACCCAGTACTTC.

This chain's CDR3 is CASSPRTSVMRDTQYF. The CDR3 nucleotides are TGTGCCAGCAGCCCGCGGACTAGCGTCATGCGAGATACGCAGTATTTT. The V call is TRBV9, the J call TRBJ2-3; 9 bases line up with TRBD2. J gave up 5 bases and V 4 bases, and 11 bases lay outside the gene matches. The CDR3 consists of 16 residues. Germline V gene data show CDR1 as SGDLS and CDR2 as YYNGEE.

The chain has TRBV3-1 and TRBJ2-3; the D gene is possibly TRBD1 (6 bases). The ends were cut back, 7 bases at V and 4 bases at J, with 15 bases in the middle. This CDR3 spans 14 amino acids. CDR1 and CDR2 (germline): LGHDT, YNNKEL (reference sequence). The CDR3 DNA sequence: TGTGCCAGCAAGGGAACCAGGGGTGCAGATACGCAGTATTTT. This encodes CASKGTRGADTQYF.

In its sample, this clonotype was seen many times. This rearrangement joins TRBV5-5 to TRBJ1-2; D might be TRBD1 (5 bases). V was cut by 4 bases and J by 4 bases, with 17 bases left in between. The CDR3 totals 15 residues. The V gene's germline CDR1 is SGHKS and CDR2 YYEKEE (reference sequence). CDR3 sequence reads: CASSLGRGWVYGYTF. The CDR3 DNA sequence: TGTGCCAGCAGCCTGGGAAGGGGCTGGGTCTATGGCTACACCTTC.

The CDR3 loop reads CASSFRQPPNTEAFF. The CDR3 DNA reads TGTGCCAGCAGCTTCCGGCAGCCCCCGAACACTGAAGCTTTCTTT. The chain carries TRBV13 and TRBJ1-1; D gene unclear. Germline CDR1 and CDR2: PRHDT and FYEKMQ (reference sequence). The V and J ends lost 3 bases and 1 base respectively, with 12 bases between them. The CDR3 is 15 residues long.

The chain carries TRBV5-1 and TRBJ2-5; possible D gene TRBD2, 5 bases. In germline, CDR1 is SGHRS, CDR2 YFSETQ. CDR3 size: 15 residues. Trimming left V 3 bases short and J 2 bases short, with 14 bases between. CDR3 residues: CASSSVPGNQETQYF. In DNA form, the CDR3 reads TGCGCCAGCAGCTCCGTCCCGGGAAATCAAGAGACCCAGTACTTC. The full variable domain, in which reference TRBV5-1 and TRBJ2-5 provide the parts outside the CDR3, is KAGVTQTPRYLIKTRGQQVTLSCSPISGHRSVSWYQQTPGQGLQFLFEYFSETQRNKGNFPGRFSGRQFSNSRSEMNVSTLELGDSALYLCASSSVPGNQETQYFGPGTRLLVL.

This clonotype has a count of ten or more. The rearrangement links TRBV7-3 to TRBJ2-2; D is undetermined. V lost 5 bases to trimming and J lost 5 bases, with 15 bases between them. Germline CDR1 and CDR2: SGHTA and FQGTGA. This CDR3 has 15 residues. The CDR3 spells CASSNGVGGTGELFF. The CDR3 nucleotides are TGTGCCAGCAGCAACGGCGTAGGTGGGACCGGGGAGCTGTTTTTT.

This clonotype turned up a few times. The V and J genes are TRBV20-1 and TRBJ1-6; D is undetermined. Germline lookup yields CDR1 DFQATT and CDR2 SNEGSKA (reference sequence). Trimming stripped 3 bases from V and 9 bases from J, with 12 bases between. There are 13 residues in the CDR3. This CDR3 reads CSARDPNGSPLHF. The CDR3 nucleotides read TGCAGTGCTAGGGATCCTAACGGTTCACCCCTCCACTTT.

The sample holds a few counts of this clonotype. The CDR3 loop reads CSARGKGGRWEETQYF. The DNA of the CDR3 is TGCAGTGCTAGGGGCAAGGGGGGGCGGTGGGAAGAGACCCAGTACTTC. V and J are TRBV20-1 and TRBJ2-5; a possible D gene is TRBD2 (7 bases). Germline values: CDR1 DFQATT, CDR2 SNEGSKA (reference sequence). The CDR3 is made up of 16 amino acids. V lost 3 bases and J lost 3, with 20 bases in between.

This rearrangement joins TRBV2 to TRBJ1-1; D is possibly TRBD1 (5 bases). The germline gives CDR1 SNHLY, CDR2 FYNNEI. CDR3 length: 13 amino acids. The V gene lost 2 bases and the J gene lost 11 bases, with 15 bases spanning the gap. This CDR3 reads CASSEFQGMLAFF. Written as DNA, the CDR3 is TGTGCCAGCAGTGAATTCCAGGGAATGTTGGCTTTCTTT.

This clonotype was recorded at least ten times. V and J are TRBV12-3 or TRBV12-4 and TRBJ1-3; 7 nucleotides match TRBD1. The CDR3 runs 16 residues. The trim removed 4 bases at V and 0 bases at J, leaving 6 bases unmatched. The CDR3 loop is CASSSPDRFSGNTIYF. The DNA for the CDR3 is TGTGCCAGCAGTTCCCCGGACAGGTTCTCTGGAAACACCATATATTTT.

This clonotype was detected ten times or more. V usage is TRBV6-1 and J usage is TRBJ2-7; TRBD1 matches at 10 bases. The junction had 13 bases not matched to a gene; V was cut back by 5 bases and J by 9 bases. In germline, CDR1 is MNHNS, CDR2 SASEGT. CDR3 length equals 15 residues. The chain's CDR3 is CASSQEGTGDLVQYF. The CDR3 nucleotides read TGTGCCAGCAGTCAAGAGGGGACAGGGGATTTGGTGCAGTACTTC.

The genes are TRBV9 and TRBJ2-7; D is possibly TRBD1 (6 bases). The CDR3 is 14 residues long. Per the germline V gene, CDR1 is SGDLS and CDR2 is YYNGEE. V lost 0 bases, J lost 4 bases, and 11 bases lay in between. CDR3 amino acids: CASSVGGGKYEQYF. The CDR3 DNA reads TGTGCCAGCAGCGTAGGAGGGGGTAAATACGAGCAGTACTTC.

This clonotype has a handful of counts. The rearrangement uses TRBV21-1 and TRBJ1-1; TRBD1 was called by the table and not checked on the DNA. TRBV21-1 is a pseudogene segment. The CDR3 contains 17 residues. Here the CDR3 reads CASSKGPAGDMNTEAFF. For the CDR3, the DNA is TGTGCCAGCAGCAAAGGCCCTGCAGGCGATATGAACACTGAAGCTTTCTTT.

This clonotype showed up many times. The chain employs TRBV10-2 and TRBJ2-5; no firm D call. The CDR3 sequence is 12 residues long. Per the germline V gene, CDR1 is WSHSY and CDR2 is SAAADI. V lost 5 bases and J 2 bases, leaving 6 bases between the germline ends. The CDR3 nucleotides are TGCGCCAGCAGTCAGATTCAAGAGACCCAGTACTTC. Translation: CASSQIQETQYF.

Turning to this clonotype: A much larger clone lies a single base off, so this may be a read error. The chain has TRBV25-1 and TRBJ1-1; tentatively, D is TRBD1 (5 bases). CDR3 length: 16 residues. Trimming removed 6 bases at V and 3 bases at J, with 20 bases between. The germline gives CDR1 MGHDK, CDR2 SYGVNS. DNA for the CDR3: TGTGCCAGCAGCGACCGGGGGTGCAGGGCCCACACTGAAGCTTTCTTT. Protein sequence: CASSDRGCRAHTEAFF.

CDR3: CASNRGTAGADTQYF. The CDR3, as DNA: TGTGCCAGCAACCGAGGAACCGCGGGGGCAGATACGCAGTATTTT. The J gene is TRBJ2-3, the V gene TRBV2, with 7 positions matching TRBD2. V trimming: 7 bases; J trimming: 4 bases; junction bases outside the gene matches: 11. The germline V gene encodes CDR1 SNHLY and CDR2 FYNNEI. The CDR3 is 15 amino acids.

This clonotype has only a few counts. The chain combines TRBV4-3 with TRBJ1-6, with D perhaps matching TRBD1 (5 bases). Germline CDR1 is LGHNA and CDR2 is YSLEER. The CDR3 is made up of 15 amino acids. V was clipped by 1 base and J by 9 bases, with 13 bases between them. The CDR3 reads CASSQVRGGGSPLHF. The CDR3 DNA reads as TGCGCCAGCAGCCAAGTGCGGGGGGGAGGTTCACCCCTCCACTTT.

The V call is TRBV12-3 or TRBV12-4, the J call TRBJ1-1; 9 bases are shared with TRBD1. J lost 4 bases, V lost 3 bases, and 9 bases had no gene match. The CDR3 runs 16 residues. The DNA of the CDR3 is TGTGCCAGCAGTTTCAACAGGGGGCGCCTGACCACTGAAGCTTTCTTT. This codes for CASSFNRGRLTTEAFF.

V and J are TRBV7-2 and TRBJ1-1, with D possibly TRBD1 on 6 matching bases. V was shortened by 5 bases and J by 9 bases, with 13 bases between the two germline ends. Germline CDR1 and CDR2: SGHTA and FQGNSA. The CDR3 consists of 12 residues. Here the CDR3 reads CASSPGVDKAFF. CDR3 in DNA: TGTGCCAGCAGCCCAGGGGTAGACAAAGCTTTCTTT.

V usage is TRBV5-1 and J usage is TRBJ2-5; D may be TRBD1 or TRBD2 (5 bases each). Trimming removed 6 bases from V and 0 bases from J, with 15 bases in between. CDR1 is SGHRS, CDR2 YFSETQ, per germline. This CDR3 is built from 15 residues. The CDR3 DNA reads as TGCGCCAGCACCAGGGACGGGTCGTACCAAGAGACCCAGTACTTC. This sequence encodes CASTRDGSYQETQYF.

This clonotype has only a few counts. The chain uses TRBV6-2 or TRBV6-3 and TRBJ2-3; no clear D. V lost 6 bases and J 3 bases, leaving 22 bases between the germline ends. The CDR3 is 17 amino acids. Germline V gives CDR1 MNHEY, CDR2 SVGEGT. CDR3 amino acids: CASRPYQAGQMTDTQYF. CDR3 coding DNA: TGTGCCAGCAGACCTTATCAGGCCGGCCAGATGACAGATACGCAGTATTTT.